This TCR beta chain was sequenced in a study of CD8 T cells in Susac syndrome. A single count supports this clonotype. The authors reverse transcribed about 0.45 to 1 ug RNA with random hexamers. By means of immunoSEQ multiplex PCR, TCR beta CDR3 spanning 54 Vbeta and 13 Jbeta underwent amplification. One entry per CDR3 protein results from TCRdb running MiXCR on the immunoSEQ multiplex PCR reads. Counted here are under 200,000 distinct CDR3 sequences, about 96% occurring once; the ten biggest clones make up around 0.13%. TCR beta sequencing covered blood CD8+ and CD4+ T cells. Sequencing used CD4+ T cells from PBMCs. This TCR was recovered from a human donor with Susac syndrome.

The CDR3: CASSYKSGQGANYGYTF. The DNA of the CDR3 is TGTGCCAGCAGCTACAAATCGGGACAGGGGGCGAACTATGGCTACACCTTC. The chain is built from TRBV7-2 and TRBJ1-2, with 12 positions matching TRBD1. The CDR3 extends over 17 amino acids. J was trimmed by 2 bases and V by 4 bases; bases with no gene match: 8. CDR1 and CDR2 from the germline V gene are SGHTA and FQGNSA.